The 26 T cell receptor beta chains below all came from one sample that was sequenced in a study of CD8 T cells in ankylosing spondylitis. Overall study results and limits: A motif of several highly homologous TCR beta variants was seen as apparently characteristic of ankylosing spondylitis blood.

These TCRs' antigens remain unknown. MiXCR, applied by TCRdb to the 5' RACE reads, yields one record per CDR3 protein. Among a few hundred thousand distinct CDR3 sequences listed, 6% to 8% were seen once. Sample: blood, either unsorted or a sorted T cell fraction (not recorded which). The receptors here all came from a male donor with ankylosing spondylitis.

This clonotype was seen many times. The chain employs TRBV9 and TRBJ2-1; D possibly corresponds to TRBD2 (5 bases). Trimming stripped 4 bases from V and 5 bases from J, with 16 bases between. CDR3 size: 15 residues. Germline V CDR1 and CDR2: SGDLS, YYNGEE. The CDR3 bases are TGTGCCAGCAGCCCGGACTCTACCTTAAACAATGAGCAGTTCTTC. Its protein product is CASSPDSTLNNEQFF. Full variable domain (outside the CDR3, taken from reference TRBV9 and TRBJ2-1): DSGVTQTPKHLITATGQRVTLRCSPRSGDLSVYWYQQSLDQGLQFLIQYYNGEERAKGNILERFSAQQFPDLHSELNLSSLELGDSALYFCASSPDSTLNNEQFFGPGTRLTVL.

The sample holds many counts of this clonotype. V gene TRBV6-2 or TRBV6-3 combines with J gene TRBJ2-5; tentatively, D is TRBD1 or TRBD2 (5 bases each). V lost 7 bases and J lost 5, with 20 bases in between. This CDR3 contains 15 residues. Germline CDR1 is MNHEY and CDR2 is SVGEGT. CDR3 bases: TGTGCCAGCACCCACTGGGGGACCGCCTCCGAGACCCAGTACTTC. It yields the protein CASTHWGTASETQYF.

This clonotype was counted ten times or more. The chain joins TRBV12-3 or TRBV12-4 to TRBJ1-5; D is ambiguous. The CDR3 is 14 residues long. The ends were cut back, 1 base at V and 0 bases at J, with 4 bases in the middle. The CDR3 coding sequence is TGTGCCAGCAGTTTAGGCAATAGCAATCAGCCCCAGCATTTT. This sequence encodes CASSLGNSNQPQHF.

This clonotype was seen many times. The genes are TRBV4-1 and TRBJ2-7, with 11 bases aligning to TRBD2. J lost 4 bases, V lost 2 bases, and 7 bases had no gene match. The germline CDR1 and CDR2 sequences are MGHRA and YSYEKL. The CDR3 is made up of 16 amino acids. The CDR3 loop is CASSQSGLAEKYEQYF. In nucleotides, the CDR3 is TGCGCCAGCAGCCAATCGGGACTAGCGGAGAAGTACGAGCAGTACTTC.

This clonotype was seen many times. CDR3 coding DNA: TGTGCCAGCAGCCACGAGTTCACTAGGGGGCTAGGGAACTATGGCTACACCTTC. Protein sequence: CASSHEFTRGLGNYGYTF. The chain carries TRBV11-2 and TRBJ1-2, with TRBD1 matching 7 bases. The CDR3 contains 18 residues. Germline trimming cut 5 bases from V and 2 bases from J; bases unmatched to any gene: 17. CDR1 and CDR2 (germline): SGHAT, FQNNGV.

This clonotype was observed at least ten times. This chain uses TRBV20-1 with TRBJ2-1; D is perhaps TRBD2 (5 bases). This CDR3 region has 15 residues. V dropped 6 bases and J dropped 4 bases, with 19 bases sitting between them. Per the germline V gene, CDR1 is DFQATT and CDR2 is SNEGSKA (reference sequence). Written as DNA, the CDR3 is TGCAGTGCAAAGGGAGTGGCAGAGTTTTACAATGAGCAGTTCTTC. Protein: CSAKGVAEFYNEQFF.

The V gene is TRBV24-1, the J gene TRBJ2-2; D unresolved. The V gene's germline CDR1 is KGHDR and CDR2 SFDVKD. The germline V and J ends were trimmed by 2 bases and 5 bases, with 8 bases remaining between them. The CDR3 runs 14 residues. Here the CDR3 DNA reads TGTGCCACCAGTGATTATAAAGGGACCGGGGAGCTGTTTTTT. Protein sequence: CATSDYKGTGELFF.

The genes are TRBV6-2 or TRBV6-3 and TRBJ1-5, with D hard to call. CDR1 is MNHEY, CDR2 SVGEGT, per germline. V was clipped by 4 bases and J by 0 bases, with 7 bases between them. CDR3 size: 14 residues. The CDR3 sequence is CASSSAGSNQPQHF. The DNA for the CDR3 is TGTGCCAGCAGTTCCGCCGGTAGCAATCAGCCCCAGCATTTT.

The count of this clonotype is one. V usage is TRBV18 and J usage is TRBJ2-2; 8 nucleotides agree with TRBD2. Germline CDR1 and CDR2: KGHSH and LQKENI. The CDR3 runs to 16 residues. J gave up 2 bases and V 6 bases, and 8 bases lay outside the gene matches. The CDR3: CASSRPAGENTGELFF. The CDR3 nucleotides are TGTGCCAGCTCGCGGCCAGCGGGAGAAAACACCGGGGAGCTGTTTTTT. The full variable domain, its missing parts supplied by reference TRBV18 and TRBJ2-2, is NAGVMQNPRHLVRRRGQEARLRCSPMKGHSHVYWYRQLPEEGLKFMVYLQKENIIDESGMPKERFSAEFPKEGPSILRIQQVVRGDSAAYFCASSRPAGENTGELFFGEGSRLTVL.

This clonotype was recorded many times. This chain uses TRBV7-9 with TRBJ2-2; possibly TRBD1 or TRBD2 for D (5 bases each). V gave up 7 bases and J gave up 6 bases, with 12 bases separating them. The germline V gene encodes CDR1 SEHNR and CDR2 FQNEAQ (reference sequence). This CDR3 is built from 13 residues. CDR3: CASTLGGAGELFF. CDR3 nucleotides: TGTGCCAGCACCCTTGGGGGTGCCGGGGAGCTGTTTTTT.

V is TRBV9 and J is TRBJ2-2, with a weak D call TRBD1 (6 bases). The CDR3 runs 18 residues. Germline assignment: CDR1 SGDLS and CDR2 YYNGEE. Trimming cost V 3 bases and J 4 bases, with 22 bases left between them. The DNA of the CDR3 is TGTGCCAGCAGCGCGAGCCGGGACAAAGAAAGGGGCACCGGGGAGCTGTTTTTT. Translating it yields CASSASRDKERGTGELFF.

This clonotype was observed many times. The V call is TRBV7-2, the J call TRBJ2-7; 10 bases align to TRBD2. Trimming took 1 base from V and 5 from J; bases not matched to a gene: 2. This CDR3 has 14 residues. The germline V gene has CDR1 SGHTA and CDR2 FQGNSA. CDR3 residues: CASSLGLAGDEQYF. The CDR3, as DNA: TGTGCCAGCAGCTTAGGCCTAGCGGGAGACGAGCAGTACTTC.

This clonotype was counted a few times. V usage is TRBV11-2 and J usage is TRBJ2-7; 11 bases match TRBD2. CDR1 and CDR2 from the germline V gene are SGHAT and FQNNGV. V was clipped by 5 bases and J by 2 bases; unmatched bases: 14. There are 18 residues in the CDR3. The CDR3 sequence: CASSPPKGVAGGPYEQYF. The CDR3 nucleotides are TGTGCCAGCAGCCCTCCAAAAGGGGTAGCGGGAGGGCCCTACGAGCAGTACTTC. The complete variable domain, with remaining parts taken from reference TRBV11-2 and TRBJ2-7, reads EAGVAQSPRYKIIEKRQSVAFWCNPISGHATLYWYQQILGQGPKLLIQFQNNGVVDDSQLPKDRFSAERLKGVDSTLKIQPAKLEDSAVYLCASSPPKGVAGGPYEQYFGPGTRLTVT.

This chain joins TRBV5-1 and TRBJ2-7; D might be TRBD1 (5 bases). CDR3 length equals 14 residues. V lost 4 bases to trimming and J lost 0 bases, with 11 bases between them. The V gene's germline CDR1 is SGHRS and CDR2 YFSETQ. This CDR3 reads CASSPRQSSYEQYF. CDR3 nucleotides: TGCGCCAGCAGCCCGCGACAGAGCTCCTACGAGCAGTACTTC.

The V gene is TRBV4-3, the J gene TRBJ2-5; 7 bases align to TRBD2. Germline lookup yields CDR1 LGHNA and CDR2 YSLEER. The CDR3 contains 17 residues. The junction had 9 bases not matched to a gene; V was cut back by 0 bases and J by 2 bases. The CDR3 loop reads CASSQDLWAGVQETQYF. CDR3 nucleotides: TGCGCCAGCAGCCAAGATCTCTGGGCGGGAGTGCAAGAGACCCAGTACTTC.

This clonotype was seen repeatedly, ten times or more. The chain couples TRBV7-8 to TRBJ2-1; D gene uncertain. Germline V CDR1 and CDR2: SGHVS, FQNEAQ. Trimming took 5 bases from V and 7 from J, leaving 12 bases between them. CDR3 length equals 13 residues. The CDR3 is CASSPFIGNEQFF. CDR3 sequence (DNA): TGTGCCAGCAGCCCGTTTATAGGGAATGAGCAGTTCTTC.

This clonotype was seen at least ten times. CDR3 loop: CASSQGHSESYEQYF. CDR3 DNA: TGCGCCAGCAGCCAAGGCCACAGCGAGTCCTACGAGCAGTACTTC. V gene TRBV4-1 combines with J gene TRBJ2-7; D is unresolved. Germline V lookup: CDR1 MGHRA, CDR2 YSYEKL. Trimming removed 1 base at V and 1 base at J, with 11 bases between. This CDR3 spans 15 amino acids.

This clonotype was observed at least ten times. V gene TRBV5-1 combines with J gene TRBJ2-7; 7 bases fit TRBD1. CDR3 size: 13 residues. CDR1 and CDR2 from the germline V gene are SGHRS and YFSETQ. J was trimmed by 1 base and V by 7 bases; bases with no gene match: 5. CDR3 region: CASSGQISYEQYF. CDR3 bases: TGCGCCAGCTCGGGACAGATTTCCTACGAGCAGTACTTC.

This clonotype has ten or more counts. This chain connects TRBV28 to TRBJ2-3, with no clear D. V was shortened by 3 bases and J by 0 bases, with 7 bases between the two germline ends. Germline V gene sequence: CDR1 MDHEN, CDR2 SYDVKM. The CDR3 contains 14 residues. The CDR3: CASSFARSTDTQYF. Written as DNA, the CDR3 is TGTGCCAGCAGTTTCGCCCGGAGCACAGATACGCAGTATTTT.

This clonotype was observed at least ten times. The rearrangement uses TRBV15 and TRBJ1-1; D possibly corresponds to TRBD1 (5 bases). CDR1 LNHNV and CDR2 YYDKDF come from the germline V gene (reference sequence). V was cut by 0 bases and J by 3 bases, with 17 bases left in between. The length of the CDR3 is 17 residues. CDR3 in DNA: TGTGCCACCAGCAGAGATAACCTACGGGGGTGGGACACTGAAGCTTTCTTT. Translating it yields CATSRDNLRGWDTEAFF.

The chain recombines TRBV6-2 or TRBV6-3 with TRBJ2-1, with 7 nucleotides matching TRBD2. The germline V gene encodes CDR1 MNHEY and CDR2 SVGEGT. This CDR3 spans 14 amino acids. V was pared by 8 bases and J by 5 bases, with 9 bases of the junction left unmatched. The CDR3 sequence: CASGRAIVDNEQFF. The CDR3 DNA reads TGTGCCAGCGGGAGGGCTATCGTGGACAATGAGCAGTTCTTC.

This clonotype has a count of ten or more. The chain has TRBV27 and TRBJ2-1, with D unresolved. CDR1 is MNHEY, CDR2 SMNVEV, per germline (reference sequence). The CDR3 extends over 15 amino acids. Between the trimmed V and J ends, which lost 2 bases and 3 bases, there was a span of 11 bases. The CDR3 loop reads CASSLAATLYNEQFF. DNA for the CDR3: TGTGCCAGCAGTTTAGCAGCAACCCTCTACAATGAGCAGTTCTTC.

There are many counts of this clonotype. This chain joins TRBV2 and TRBJ2-4; a possible D gene is TRBD1 (5 bases). The CDR3 sequence is 14 residues long. Germline lookup yields CDR1 SNHLY and CDR2 FYNNEI. V lost 7 bases and J 6 bases, leaving 16 bases between the germline ends. The CDR3 sequence is CASTPGPGRNIQYF. The CDR3 DNA reads TGTGCCAGCACCCCAGGGCCCGGTAGAAACATTCAGTACTTC.

This clonotype turned up a few times. The gene calls are TRBV5-1 and TRBJ2-7, with 7 bases lining up with TRBD2. V lost 1 base to trimming and J lost 2 bases; unmatched junction nucleotides: 3. The CDR3 extends over 14 amino acids. Germline assignment: CDR1 SGHRS and CDR2 YFSETQ. The CDR3 DNA sequence: TGCGCCAGCAGCTTGTTCAGCGGGACCTACGAGCAGTACTTC. Translation: CASSLFSGTYEQYF.

This clonotype was detected ten times or more. The gene calls are TRBV27 and TRBJ1-1, with D possibly TRBD1 on 6 matching bases. The V end lost 1 base, the J end lost 7 bases, and 7 bases lay between the germline ends. Germline lookup yields CDR1 MNHEY and CDR2 SMNVEV (reference sequence). The CDR3 is 12 amino acids. The CDR3, as DNA: TGTGCCAGCAGTTTATTAGGGGGTGAAGCTTTCTTT. Encoded protein: CASSLLGGEAFF.

This clonotype was seen at least ten times. The chain uses TRBV6-2 or TRBV6-3 and TRBJ2-1; TRBD2 might be the D (6 bases). Trimming stripped 5 bases from V and 1 base from J, with 15 bases between. The CDR3 consists of 16 residues. Germline V gene sequence: CDR1 MNHEY, CDR2 SVGEGT. As DNA, the CDR3 is TGTGCCAGCAGTAGATCCGGGACTGGGTCCTACAATGAGCAGTTCTTC. Translation gives CASSRSGTGSYNEQFF.